The 18 T cell receptor beta chains below were found in one sample sequenced in a study of blood T cell repertoires in COVID-19. Only in-frame clones appear in the TCRdb table, and some are missing; sequencing was by immunoSEQ multiplex PCR. Counted here are about 100,000 clones, approximately 81% occurring once; the ten biggest clones make up 9.5% to 15%. Sequencing was carried out using peripheral blood. Every receptor here comes from a human donor in a cohort sampled during active COVID-19.

This clone occurred a few times. The genes are TRBV23-1 and TRBJ2-1; D gene uncertain. TRBV23-1 is noted as an ORF with a role that remains uncertain. Trimming took 2 bases from V and 7 from J, leaving 12 bases between them. This CDR3 is built from 14 residues. The CDR3 reads CASSQPVFFNEQFF. CDR3 DNA sequence: TGCGCCAGCAGTCAACCGGTTTTCTTTAATGAGCAGTTCTTC.

The rearrangement links TRBV6-5 to TRBJ1-3; 9 bases match TRBD1. J was trimmed by 0 bases and V by 2 bases; bases with no gene match: 2. The CDR3 runs to 16 residues. Germline CDR1 MNHEY, CDR2 SVGAGI. The CDR3 reads CASSYGTGSSGNTIYF. As DNA, the CDR3 is TGTGCCAGCAGTTACGGGACAGGGAGCTCTGGAAACACCATATATTTT.

The chain couples TRBV30 to TRBJ2-7; tentatively, D is TRBD1 (5 bases). The V gene's germline CDR1 is GTSNPN and CDR2 SVGIG (reference sequence). There are 13 residues in the CDR3. V was clipped by 1 base and J by 3 bases, with 10 bases between them. The CDR3 region has the DNA TGTGCCTGGAGTGAAGGACACAGCTACGAGCAGTACTTC. It is translated as CAWSEGHSYEQYF.

The chain carries TRBV11-2 and TRBJ2-7, with 8 bases that match TRBD1. This CDR3 is 15 amino acids long. Germline values: CDR1 SGHAT, CDR2 FQNNGV. J was trimmed by 2 bases and V by 1 base; bases with no gene match: 4. The CDR3 is CASSLGQGPTYEQYF. In DNA form, the CDR3 reads TGTGCCAGCAGCTTAGGACAGGGGCCTACCTACGAGCAGTACTTC.

The rearrangement joins TRBV4-1 to TRBJ1-1; D might be TRBD1 (5 bases). The CDR3 is made up of 18 amino acids. Trimming removed 0 bases from V and 3 bases from J, with 20 bases in between. Germline CDR1 and CDR2: MGHRA and YSYEKL. CDR3 nucleotides: TGCGCCAGCAGCCAAGATCATCGTAGGAGGGTAGGGGACACTGAAGCTTTCTTT. This codes for CASSQDHRRRVGDTEAFF.

The chain has TRBV28 and TRBJ2-7; maybe TRBD2 (6 bases). The CDR3 contains 18 residues. The germline CDR1 and CDR2 sequences are MDHEN and SYDVKM. V lost 3 bases and J lost 3, with 24 bases in between. The CDR3 DNA reads TGTGCCAGCAGTTTTGGAGGGGCCGCCCAGACTGAGGGCTACGAGCAGTACTTC. Translated: CASSFGGAAQTEGYEQYF.

The chain joins TRBV2 to TRBJ2-1, with TRBD1 matching over 8 bases. V lost 6 bases and J lost 9; bases outside the gene matches: 7. This CDR3 is 13 amino acids long. Germline CDR1 reads SNHLY; CDR2 reads FYNNEI. The CDR3 DNA sequence: TGTGCCAGCAGCCGACAGGGGCAGGGTGAGCAGTTCTTC. Translation gives CASSRQGQGEQFF.

The rearrangement links TRBV19 to TRBJ2-1; the match to TRBD2 covers 13 bases. CDR3 length: 18 amino acids. Germline CDR1 LNHDA, CDR2 SQIVND (reference sequence). V trimming: 4 bases; J trimming: 5 bases; junction bases outside the gene matches: 11. The CDR3 here is CASSTGLAGVWYNNEQFF. The DNA of the CDR3 is TGTGCCAGTAGTACCGGACTAGCGGGAGTGTGGTATAACAATGAGCAGTTCTTC. Drawing the rest from reference TRBV19 and TRBJ2-1, the complete variable domain is DGGITQSPKYLFRKEGQNVTLSCEQNLNHDAMYWYRQDPGQGLRLIYYSQIVNDFQKGDIAEGYSVSREKKESFPLTVTSAQKNPTAFYLCASSTGLAGVWYNNEQFFGPGTRLTVL.

The chain combines TRBV5-1 with TRBJ2-5; TRBD2 agrees at 7 bases. Trimming removed 2 bases from V and 4 bases from J; junction bases left unmatched: 5. The CDR3 totals 14 residues. Germline V gene lookup returns CDR1 SGHRS and CDR2 YFSETQ. CDR3 nucleotides: TGCGCCAGCAGCTTATCGGGAGGTGGAGAGACCCAGTACTTC. As protein: CASSLSGGGETQYF.

This chain joins TRBV5-1 and TRBJ1-1; TRBD1 might be the D (5 bases). Germline CDR1 reads SGHRS; CDR2 reads YFSETQ. The CDR3 length is 14 residues. With 1 base removed from V and 0 bases from J, the gap between germline ends came to 7 bases. The CDR3 nucleotides are TGCGCCAGCAGCTTGACAGGTTTGAACACTGAAGCTTTCTTT. Encoded protein: CASSLTGLNTEAFF.

This clone occurred once. The rearrangement uses TRBV6-5 and TRBJ2-7; 12 positions match TRBD1. V lost 6 bases and J lost 6; bases outside the gene matches: 9. The germline V gene has CDR1 MNHEY and CDR2 SVGAGI. The CDR3 covers 15 residues. Written as DNA, the CDR3 is TGTGCCAGCAGAGCCGGGACAGGGGGCTGGTCCGAGCAGTACTTC. Protein product: CASRAGTGGWSEQYF.

This clone has only a few counts. The chain uses TRBV6-5 and TRBJ1-3, with D possibly being TRBD1 (5 bases). Germline CDR1 MNHEY, CDR2 SVGAGI. V was cut by 0 bases and J by 0 bases, with 9 bases left in between. CDR3 size: 16 residues. CDR3 in amino acids: CASSYSGTLSGNTIYF. The DNA for the CDR3 is TGTGCCAGCAGTTACTCAGGGACTCTCTCTGGAAACACCATATATTTT.

This clone was seen a single time. CDR3 in amino acids: CASSAPRGQGNPETQYF. The DNA for the CDR3 is TGTGCCAGCAGCGCCCCCCGGGGACAGGGCAACCCGGAGACCCAGTACTTC. This sequence joins TRBV9 and TRBJ2-5; 9 bases line up with TRBD1. CDR1 is SGDLS and CDR2 is YYNGEE in the germline V gene. The trim removed 3 bases at V and 5 bases at J, leaving 14 bases unmatched. The CDR3 sequence is 17 residues long.

The chain recombines TRBV18 with TRBJ2-1; D perhaps matches TRBD2 (6 bases). Looked up from germline, CDR1 is KGHSH and CDR2 is LQKENI. The CDR3 totals 14 residues. The V end lost 3 bases, the J end lost 7 bases, and 13 bases lay between the germline ends. In DNA form, the CDR3 reads TGTGCCAGCTCACCGGGACTGAGTTGGAATGAGCAGTTCTTC. Translating it yields CASSPGLSWNEQFF.

V usage is TRBV19 and J usage is TRBJ2-2, with 14 bases aligning to TRBD2. V was clipped by 10 bases and J by 3 bases; unmatched bases: 4. The germline V gene encodes CDR1 LNHDA and CDR2 SQIVND (reference sequence). The CDR3 is 15 amino acids. This CDR3 is CATTGLAGDTGELFF. DNA for the CDR3: TGTGCCACCACGGGACTAGCGGGAGACACCGGGGAGCTGTTTTTT.

The CDR3 here is CASSLRNTGELFF. CDR3 DNA: TGTGCCAGCAGCTTACGGAACACCGGGGAGCTGTTTTTT. The chain recombines TRBV11-2 with TRBJ2-2; no clear D gene. Germline CDR1 is SGHAT and CDR2 is FQNNGV. CDR3 length: 13 residues. V lost 2 bases to trimming and J lost 1 base, with 2 bases between them.

The rearrangement joins TRBV9 to TRBJ2-1, with 7 nucleotides matching TRBD1. The CDR3 extends over 17 amino acids. V was clipped by 0 bases and J by 7 bases; unmatched bases: 13. CDR1 and CDR2 (germline): SGDLS, YYNGEE. The CDR3 here is CASSVETTLQGDNEQFF. CDR3 in DNA: TGTGCCAGCAGCGTAGAGACCACCCTGCAGGGGGATAATGAGCAGTTCTTC.

The chain couples TRBV19 to TRBJ1-1, with 7 positions matching TRBD1. The CDR3 loop spans 15 amino acids. Germline-derived CDR1 and CDR2 are LNHDA and SQIVND (reference sequence). Losses at the gene ends were 6 bases for V and 4 bases for J; bases not matched to a gene: 11. The CDR3 reads CASRTTGFVITEAFF. Written as DNA, the CDR3 is TGTGCCAGTAGGACGACAGGGTTCGTCATCACTGAAGCTTTCTTT. Filled out from reference TRBV19 and TRBJ1-1, the complete variable domain reads DGGITQSPKYLFRKEGQNVTLSCEQNLNHDAMYWYRQDPGQGLRLIYYSQIVNDFQKGDIAEGYSVSREKKESFPLTVTSAQKNPTAFYLCASRTTGFVITEAFFGQGTRLTVV.